This T cell receptor (beta chain) derives from a study of Graves' ophthalmopathy and Graves' hyperthyroidism. Overall study context: Untreated patients at initial diagnosis provided peripheral blood.

Certain patients were not enrolled. These were patients with other autoimmune diseases, uncontrolled infections, pregnancy or lactation. Trimming removed 7 bases at V and 0 bases at J, with 22 bases between. Germline values: CDR1 MRHNA, CDR2 SNTAGT. This CDR3 spans 17 amino acids. This clonotype was seen ten or more times. Amplification of the TCR beta CDR3 regions used RNA transcripts (as template). First-round RT-PCR with HTBI primers preceded a second-round multiplex PCR. TCRdb recomputed calls from the multiplex PCR reads with MiXCR, one row per CDR3 protein. The table lists 200,000 to 250,000 distinct CDR3 sequences, 20% to 25% of them singletons, with roughly 39% in the top ten.

Sequencing was carried out using peripheral blood. This receptor was taken from a woman aged 45-65 years with Graves' ophthalmopathy. The chain carries TRBV6-4 and TRBJ2-7, with a tentative D call TRBD2 (6 bases). In nucleotides, the CDR3 is TGTGCCAGCACCATGAGGCCCTTAGCGGAGAGCTCCTACGAGCAGTACTTC. It is translated as CASTMRPLAESSYEQYF.